Below are 5 T cell receptor beta chains sequenced from a single sample in a study of T cells in Graves' hyperthyroidism and ophthalmopathy (dated by TCRdb to between 2018 and 2021). The protocol used for the library was multiplex PCR. Sequencer: Illumina HiSeq 2000. TCR beta CDR3 regions were amplified from RNA transcripts. A first-round RT-PCR of the TCR CDR3 used the HTBI primer set with the Qiagen OneStep RT-PCR kit. TCRdb cleaned the public reads at Q25 with fastp, built clones with MiXCR and kept in-frame beta chains. Duplicate CDR3 protein sequences are folded into a single record with the most common DNA and genes. Recorded for this sample are 220,000 or so distinct CDR3 sequences; less than 20% of them occurred a single time. Of the sample, 28% falls within the top ten clones. The sample comprised blood. Every receptor here comes from a woman aged 18-29 years with Graves' ophthalmopathy.

This clonotype was detected only a few times. This rearrangement joins TRBV12-3 or TRBV12-4 to TRBJ2-1, with 11 bases aligning to TRBD2. The CDR3 has 12 amino acids. V was pared by 9 bases and J by 9 bases, with 4 bases of the junction left unmatched. The CDR3: CASSGRAGEQFF. In DNA, the CDR3 is TGTGCCAGTAGCGGGAGGGCGGGTGAGCAGTTCTTC.

Only a few counts were recorded for this clonotype. CDR3 nucleotide sequence: TGTGCCAGCAGCGTCACTAGCGGGGGCTCCTACAATGAGCAGTTCTTC. Protein product: CASSVTSGGSYNEQFF. The rearrangement uses TRBV9 and TRBJ2-1; 11 bases are a match to TRBD2. V was clipped by 2 bases and J by 0 bases; unmatched bases: 1. This CDR3 has 16 amino acids. Germline V CDR1 and CDR2: SGDLS, YYNGEE.

This clonotype has at least ten counts. The genes are TRBV27 and TRBJ2-7; D gene ambiguous. The CDR3 consists of 13 residues. V was shortened by 6 bases and J by 2 bases, with 11 bases between the two germline ends. Germline CDR1 reads MNHEY; CDR2 reads SMNVEV (reference sequence). The CDR3 region is CASSFSTPYEQYF. CDR3 DNA sequence: TGTGCCAGCAGCTTCAGCACCCCCTACGAGCAGTACTTC.

This clonotype was counted at least ten times. V is TRBV5-1 and J is TRBJ1-2, with 8 positions matching TRBD1. Losses at the gene ends were 3 bases for V and 4 bases for J; bases not matched to a gene: 5. The germline V gene has CDR1 SGHRS and CDR2 YFSETQ. The CDR3 has 14 amino acids. This chain's CDR3 is CASSSGTGIYGYTF. In DNA form, the CDR3 reads TGCGCCAGCAGCTCAGGGACAGGCATCTATGGCTACACCTTC.

This clonotype occurred many times. This chain connects TRBV5-4 to TRBJ2-1; 10 bases match TRBD1. This CDR3 is built from 14 residues. V lost 3 bases and J lost 7; bases outside the gene matches: 4. CDR1 and CDR2 (germline): SGHNT, YYREEE (reference sequence). The CDR3 reads CASSSRQGANEQFF. For the CDR3, the DNA is TGTGCCAGCAGCTCGAGACAGGGGGCAAATGAGCAGTTCTTC.